One sample yielded the 27 T cell receptor beta chains listed below, sequenced in a study of blood T cell repertoires in COVID-19. Sequencing used immunoSEQ multiplex PCR; TCRdb keeps in-frame clones, though not all of them. The sample has under 200,000 clones, roughly 88% seen once. The sample was PBMCs or T cells enriched from blood (not recorded which). The source of these receptors is a man between 35 and 55 years old with acute COVID-19.

To note about this clone: The same CDR3 can be traced to other DNA sequences in this sample. The J gene is TRBJ1-6, the V gene TRBV11-2; D is uncertain. The CDR3 spans 15 residues. Germline CDR1 reads SGHAT; CDR2 reads FQNNGV. Trimming removed 5 bases from V and 0 bases from J, with 8 bases in between. The CDR3 region is CASSLKSSYNSPLHF. Here the CDR3 DNA reads TGTGCCAGCAGCCTGAAGAGCTCCTATAATTCACCCCTCCACTTT.

The rearrangement uses TRBV24-1 and TRBJ2-2, with D hard to call. The V end was cut by 4 bases, the J end by 2 bases, with 10 bases between. There are 15 residues in the CDR3. CDR1 and CDR2 from the germline V gene are KGHDR and SFDVKD. The CDR3 nucleotides are TGTGCCACCAGTGAGGCGTCTAGAAACACCGGGGAGCTGTTTTTT. This codes for CATSEASRNTGELFF.

This chain joins TRBV28 and TRBJ2-2; 13 bases map to TRBD2. Germline CDR1 is MDHEN and CDR2 is SYDVKM. This CDR3 contains 15 residues. V shed 10 bases and J 7 bases; nucleotides not matched to a gene: 9. CDR3 residues: CATLGTSGTDGELFF. The CDR3 bases are TGTGCCACCCTAGGGACTAGCGGGACCGACGGGGAGCTGTTTTTT. Using reference TRBV28 and TRBJ2-2 for the parts outside the CDR3, the full variable domain is DVKVTQSSRYLVKRTGEKVFLECVQDMDHENMFWYRQDPGLGLRLIYFSYDVKMKEKGDIPEGYSVSREKKERFSLILESASTNQTSMYLCATLGTSGTDGELFFGEGSRLTVL.

The rearrangement uses TRBV6-1 and TRBJ1-6; TRBD1 might be the D (5 bases). The germline CDR1 and CDR2 sequences are MNHNS and SASEGT. The V gene lost 2 bases and the J gene lost 18 bases, with 17 bases spanning the gap. The CDR3 is made up of 13 amino acids. The CDR3 region has the DNA TGTGCCAGCAGTGAACAGGAGGGGCTGTCTTCCCACTTT. As protein: CASSEQEGLSSHF.

This clone was counted a single time. The chain joins TRBV30 to TRBJ2-2; 8 nucleotides agree with TRBD2. CDR1 and CDR2 (germline): GTSNPN, SVGIG (reference sequence). The CDR3 contains 15 residues. V dropped 2 bases and J dropped 1; count of bases not matched to a gene: 3. The CDR3 reads CAWSLGLGNTGELFF. Here the CDR3 DNA reads TGTGCCTGGAGTTTGGGACTAGGGAACACCGGGGAGCTGTTTTTT.

V is TRBV2 and J is TRBJ1-1; D is undetermined. V was cut by 0 bases and J by 1 base, with 12 bases left in between. The germline gives CDR1 SNHLY, CDR2 FYNNEI. The CDR3 totals 16 residues. CDR3 amino acids: CASSEAVWAENTEAFF. The DNA for the CDR3 is TGTGCCAGCAGTGAAGCGGTATGGGCAGAGAACACTGAAGCTTTCTTT.

The rearrangement links TRBV6-4 to TRBJ1-5; 9 nucleotides line up with TRBD1. From germline, CDR1 is MRHNA and CDR2 SNTAGT. The CDR3 is 20 amino acids. Germline trimming cut 2 bases from V and 7 bases from J; bases unmatched to any gene: 21. For the CDR3, the DNA is TGTGCCAGCAGTGACCCAAGCCGGGACAGGGAAGAGTGGCGTGGACAGCCCCAGCATTTT. Encoded protein: CASSDPSRDREEWRGQPQHF.

V is TRBV10-3 and J is TRBJ2-2; D gene ambiguous. The CDR3 loop spans 14 amino acids. Germline loops: CDR1 ENHRY, CDR2 SYGVKD. V was cut by 7 bases and J by 2 bases, with 11 bases left in between. CDR3 region: CAIKAELNTGELFF. CDR3 nucleotides: TGTGCCATCAAGGCGGAGCTCAACACCGGGGAGCTGTTTTTT.

The chain links TRBV4-2 to TRBJ2-5, with a possible D match to TRBD2 (6 bases). Germline CDR1 reads LGHNA; CDR2 reads YNFKEQ. Trimming removed 2 bases from V and 2 bases from J, with 15 bases in between. CDR3 size: 16 residues. The CDR3 spells CASSQSSGLLQETQYF. DNA of the CDR3: TGTGCCAGCAGCCAATCGAGCGGGCTCCTGCAAGAGACCCAGTACTTC.

The gene calls are TRBV19 and TRBJ2-2, with TRBD1 as a possible D gene (6 bases). CDR3 size: 16 residues. Germline CDR1 and CDR2: LNHDA and SQIVND (reference sequence). The CDR3 region has the DNA TGTGCAGTAGGGGGAGCGCGGGCCACCGGTTCCGGGGAGCTGTTTTTT. It translates to CAVGGARATGSGELFF.

This chain uses TRBV11-3 with TRBJ1-1; 7 bases are a match to TRBD1. CDR1 and CDR2 from the germline V gene are SGHNT and YENEEA. After removal of 0 bases from V and 11 bases from J, the junction contained 9 bases not matched to a gene. The CDR3 covers 14 residues. CDR3: CASSLDRDQGDAFF. CDR3 nucleotide sequence: TGTGCCAGCAGCTTAGACCGCGACCAGGGGGACGCTTTCTTT.

The rearrangement joins TRBV7-2 to TRBJ1-3; D gene uncertain. Trimming left V 1 base short and J 0 bases short, with 7 bases between. Germline CDR1 and CDR2: SGHTA and FQGNSA. The CDR3 has 15 residues. CDR3: CASSLGAVSGNTIYF. The DNA for the CDR3 is TGTGCCAGCAGCTTAGGGGCAGTCTCTGGAAACACCATATATTTT.

This chain connects TRBV5-5 to TRBJ2-7; 10 bases map to TRBD1. The CDR3 sequence is 14 residues long. Germline V gives CDR1 SGHKS, CDR2 YYEKEE (reference sequence). The ends lost 4 bases at V and 3 bases at J; junction bases unmatched: 4. The CDR3 DNA reads as TGTGCCAGCAGCCCCCGGGACAGGGGCTACGAGCAGTACTTC. Translating it yields CASSPRDRGYEQYF.

The V call is TRBV21-1, the J call TRBJ2-1; TRBD2, the table's D call, was not compared with the DNA. TRBV21-1 is labeled a pseudogene. The CDR3 extends over 15 amino acids. The CDR3 DNA follows: TGTGCCAGCAGCAAAGAGAGCACGGCCTACAATGAGCAGTTCTTC. Translation gives CASSKESTAYNEQFF.

This sequence joins TRBV9 and TRBJ1-5; TRBD1 is a possible D gene (5 bases). V dropped 3 bases and J dropped 6 bases, with 10 bases sitting between them. Germline V gene sequence: CDR1 SGDLS, CDR2 YYNGEE. The CDR3 has 13 amino acids. CDR3 region: CASSARVGQPQHF. CDR3 bases: TGTGCCAGCAGCGCCAGGGTTGGTCAGCCCCAGCATTTT.

The chain carries TRBV6-5 and TRBJ1-3, with D unresolved. Germline loops: CDR1 MNHEY, CDR2 SVGAGI. V was pared by 3 bases and J by 0 bases, with 6 bases between. CDR3 length equals 14 residues. The CDR3 reads CASSYYSSGNTIYF. In DNA form, the CDR3 reads TGTGCCAGCAGTTATTACAGCTCTGGAAACACCATATATTTT.

The chain has TRBV4-2 and TRBJ2-7; 8 bases map to TRBD2. V dropped 2 bases and J dropped 3; count of bases not matched to a gene: 6. Germline-derived CDR1 and CDR2 are LGHNA and YNFKEQ. The CDR3 sequence is 15 residues long. DNA of the CDR3: TGTGCCAGCAGCCAACCGGGACTAGGGCTCTACGAGCAGTACTTC. It translates to CASSQPGLGLYEQYF.

V and J are TRBV6-2 or TRBV6-3 and TRBJ2-5, with D maybe TRBD1 (6 bases). The germline gives CDR1 MNHEY, CDR2 SVGEGT. Between the trimmed V and J ends, which lost 4 bases and 5 bases, there was a span of 23 bases. The CDR3 covers 17 residues. DNA for the CDR3: TGTGCCAGCAGTTCCGACCGGACAGCCGGTTCAGCGGAGACCCAGTACTTC. It is translated as CASSSDRTAGSAETQYF.

This chain links TRBV6-5 with TRBJ2-7, with D perhaps matching TRBD2 (7 bases). The V gene's germline CDR1 is MNHEY and CDR2 SVGAGI. V was clipped by 2 bases and J by 4 bases, with 18 bases between them. This CDR3 is 16 amino acids long. The CDR3 is CASSYQMRGGGYEQYF. CDR3 DNA: TGTGCCAGCAGTTACCAGATGAGGGGGGGCGGATACGAGCAGTACTTC.

The rearrangement links TRBV19 to TRBJ2-3, with 7 bases that match TRBD1. Trimming at V came to 7 bases and at J to 5 bases, leaving 15 bases not matched to a gene. This CDR3 has 16 residues. Germline V gene sequence: CDR1 LNHDA, CDR2 SQIVND (reference sequence). DNA for the CDR3: TGTGCCAGTACCCTGGGGACAGTCCCTGGCGGAGATACGCAGTATTTT. It translates to CASTLGTVPGGDTQYF. Full variable domain (missing parts from reference TRBV19 and TRBJ2-3): DGGITQSPKYLFRKEGQNVTLSCEQNLNHDAMYWYRQDPGQGLRLIYYSQIVNDFQKGDIAEGYSVSREKKESFPLTVTSAQKNPTAFYLCASTLGTVPGGDTQYFGPGTRLTVL.

The chain recombines TRBV27 with TRBJ2-3, with TRBD1 identical over 10 bases. Looked up from germline, CDR1 is MNHEY and CDR2 is SMNVEV (reference sequence). This CDR3 region has 19 residues. V trimming: 3 bases; J trimming: 0 bases; junction bases outside the gene matches: 12. The CDR3 DNA sequence: TGTGCCAGCAGTTTCAGGGTGGGACAGGGGCGCACTAGCACAGATACGCAGTATTTT. This gives the protein CASSFRVGQGRTSTDTQYF.

The chain joins TRBV13 to TRBJ2-1, with TRBD1 matching 7 bases. J was trimmed by 6 bases and V by 3 bases; bases with no gene match: 2. Germline CDR1 PRHDT, CDR2 FYEKMQ (reference sequence). This CDR3 has 13 amino acids. The DNA of the CDR3 is TGTGCCAGCAGCTTGTCAGGGGGCAATGAGCAGTTCTTC. Translating it yields CASSLSGGNEQFF.

The chain uses TRBV28 and TRBJ1-6, with D perhaps matching TRBD1 (5 bases). Trimming left V 5 bases short and J 9 bases short, with 14 bases between. The CDR3 is 14 amino acids. The germline V gene has CDR1 MDHEN and CDR2 SYDVKM. The CDR3 here is CASSLRGRGSPLHF. CDR3 sequence (DNA): TGTGCCAGCAGTCTAAGGGGTAGGGGTTCACCCCTCCACTTT. Full variable domain (rest looked up from reference TRBV28 and TRBJ1-6): DVKVTQSSRYLVKRTGEKVFLECVQDMDHENMFWYRQDPGLGLRLIYFSYDVKMKEKGDIPEGYSVSREKKERFSLILESASTNQTSMYLCASSLRGRGSPLHFGNGTRLTVT.

This clone has only one observation. This chain joins TRBV7-6 and TRBJ2-5; D may be TRBD2 (5 bases). This CDR3 is built from 17 residues. CDR1 is SGHVS and CDR2 is FNYEAQ in the germline V gene. The germline V and J ends were trimmed by 6 bases and 2 bases, with 22 bases remaining between them. CDR3 DNA sequence: TGTGCCAGCAGTACAACTCCATTGGCGGGTTCACAAGAGACCCAGTACTTC. Translated: CASSTTPLAGSQETQYF.

V and J are TRBV18 and TRBJ2-1, with 7 nucleotides matching TRBD1. The CDR3 totals 15 residues. After removal of 5 bases from V and 4 bases from J, the junction contained 8 bases not matched to a gene. Germline V lookup: CDR1 KGHSH, CDR2 LQKENI. The CDR3 here is CASSMGLTGYNEQFF. The CDR3 nucleotides are TGTGCCAGCTCAATGGGCCTGACAGGGTACAATGAGCAGTTCTTC.

The chain carries TRBV5-4 and TRBJ2-3, with 7 bases lining up with TRBD1. Looked up from germline, CDR1 is SGHNT and CDR2 is YYREEE (reference sequence). V shed 9 bases and J 3 bases; nucleotides not matched to a gene: 10. The CDR3 runs 14 residues. The CDR3, as DNA: TGTGCCAACGATAAGGGACAGAAGACAGATACGCAGTATTTT. It is translated as CANDKGQKTDTQYF.

The gene calls are TRBV28 and TRBJ1-4; 11 bases are a match to TRBD1. The J segment lost 7 bases and the V segment lost 10 bases, leaving 14 bases of the junction unmatched. The CDR3 runs 16 residues. Germline CDR1 is MDHEN and CDR2 is SYDVKM. CDR3 sequence (DNA): TGTGCCATTTCCTCTCCCGGACAGGGGGCGGGTGAAAAACTGTTTTTT. Translation: CAISSPGQGAGEKLFF.